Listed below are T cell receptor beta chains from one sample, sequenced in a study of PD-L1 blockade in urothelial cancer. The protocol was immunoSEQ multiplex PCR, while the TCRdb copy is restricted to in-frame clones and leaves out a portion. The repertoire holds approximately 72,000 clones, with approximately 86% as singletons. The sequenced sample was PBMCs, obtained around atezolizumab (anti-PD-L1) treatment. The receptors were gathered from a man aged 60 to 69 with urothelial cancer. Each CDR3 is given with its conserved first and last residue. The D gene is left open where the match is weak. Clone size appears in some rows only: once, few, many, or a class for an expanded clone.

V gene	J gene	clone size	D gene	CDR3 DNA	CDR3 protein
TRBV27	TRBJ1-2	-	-	TGTGCCAGCAGTTTTAGAGGAGTGGTGGGCTACACCTTC	CASSFRGVVGYTF
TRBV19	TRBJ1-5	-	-	TGTGCCAGTAGTATGGAGGCGGATAGCAATCAGCCCCAGCATTTT	CASSMEADSNQPQHF
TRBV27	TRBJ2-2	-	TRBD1	TGTGCCAGCAGTTTTGGACAGGGAAACACCGGGGAGCTGTTTTTT	CASSFGQGNTGELFF
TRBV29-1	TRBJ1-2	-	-	TGCAGCGCCGCATCGGGTAATGGCTACACCTTC	CSAASGNGYTF
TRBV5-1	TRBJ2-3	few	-	TGCGCCAGCAGCTTGGCCCCGGGGGGCACAGATACGCAGTATTTT	CASSLAPGGTDTQYF
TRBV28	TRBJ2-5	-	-	TGTGCCAGCAGTTTGGGGGCAGGGACCCAGTACTTC	CASSLGAGTQYF
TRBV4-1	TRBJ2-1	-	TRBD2	TGCGCCAGCAGCCACAACGGGGGGAGTAACAATGAGCAGTTCTTC	CASSHNGGSNNEQFF
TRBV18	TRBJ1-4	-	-	TGTGCCAGCTCACCACGGACACCAGTTTCAACTAATGAAAAACTGTTTTTT	CASSPRTPVSTNEKLFF
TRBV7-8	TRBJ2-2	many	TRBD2	TGTGCCAGCATGCTTAGCGGGGGGGTCACCGGGGAGCTGTTTTTT	CASMLSGGVTGELFF
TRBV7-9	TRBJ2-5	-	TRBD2	TGTGCCAGCAGCTTAGCTGTTAGCGGGGGGTCTCAAGAGACCCAGTACTTC	CASSLAVSGGSQETQYF
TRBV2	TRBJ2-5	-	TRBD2	TGTGCCAGGGGGAGGCCTAGCGGGGGCCAAGAGACCCAGTACTTC	CARGRPSGGQETQYF
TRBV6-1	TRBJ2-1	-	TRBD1	TGTGCCAGCAGTGAAACAGGGGGGCGGCTGCGGAATGAGCAGTTCTTC	CASSETGGRLRNEQFF
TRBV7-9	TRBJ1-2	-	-	TGTGCCAGCAGCTTAGTATTATTTGATGGCTACACCTTC	CASSLVLFDGYTF
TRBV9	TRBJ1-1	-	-	TGTGCCAGCAGCGTCGGGGGTCCGAACACTGAAGCTTTCTTT	CASSVGGPNTEAFF